One TCR beta chain is described in this entry. The data belong to a study of T cell responses to AZD1222 COVID-19 vaccine. The table came from immunoSEQ multiplex PCR; TCRdb's copy has only in-frame clones and leaves some out. The table lists around 160,000 clones, 75% to 90% of them singletons. This CDR3 is 12 amino acids long. J lost 10 bases, V lost 3 bases, and 3 bases had no gene match. Germline CDR1 and CDR2: MDHEN and SYDVKM. J is TRBJ1-1 and V is TRBV28; 9 bases match TRBD1. This clonotype was sampled from an adult in good health. Specimen: peripheral blood, collected on day 0 of MenACWY control vaccination. CDR3 sequence reads: CASSLATGGAFF. The CDR3 region has the DNA TGTGCCAGCAGTTTGGCGACAGGGGGAGCTTTCTTT.